This T cell receptor (beta chain) was obtained from a study of T cells in Graves' hyperthyroidism and ophthalmopathy. Study-level information: Before treatment of any kind, peripheral blood was taken at initial diagnosis.

TCR beta CDR3 sequences were amplified from RNA transcripts. HTBI primers were the set used in a first-round RT-PCR of the TCR CDR3. TCRdb called the multiplex PCR reads again in MiXCR, with one record for every CDR3 protein. The sample holds 310,000 or so distinct CDR3 sequences; over 15% are singletons and the top ten take just over 55%. Germline V CDR1 and CDR2: SEHNR, FQNEAQ (reference sequence). V dropped 5 bases and J dropped 5; count of bases not matched to a gene: 3. The CDR3 covers 12 residues. The table lists this clonotype with many counts. The sequence was collected from a woman in her sixties with Graves' ophthalmopathy. Sequencing was done on a sample of blood. The chain links TRBV7-9 to TRBJ2-7; 7 bases map to TRBD1. The CDR3 protein is CASSRTGDEQYF. The CDR3 DNA reads TGTGCCAGCAGCCGTACAGGGGACGAGCAGTACTTC.